This is a list of T cell receptor beta chains from one sample in a study of shared clonotypes between healthy human individuals. Profiling relied on immunoSEQ multiplex PCR, and the TCRdb table lists in-frame clones only, not all of them. The data show 950,000 to 1,100,000 clones, 75% to 85% seen once. Sequenced: memory CD4+ T cells from PBMCs. These receptors were taken from a man aged 18 to 29 in good health. Some clones in this sample may be carry-over from other donors' samples. The CDR3 runs from the conserved cysteine through the conserved F or W. A D gene is named only where the DNA matches it firmly. Some rows mark clone size as missing; the rest say once, few, many or name a class of expanded clone.

v_call	clone_size	j_call	d_call	cdr3_length	cdr3_aa	cdr3_nt
TRBV15	-	TRBJ2-7	-	14	CATSRDLSDYEQYF	TGTGCCACCAGCAGAGATCTCAGTGACTACGAGCAGTACTTC
TRBV30	-	TRBJ2-7	TRBD1	11	CAWDRDHEQYF	TGTGCCTGGGACAGGGATCACGAGCAGTACTTC
TRBV12-5	-	TRBJ2-1	-	16	CASGLTEPLKYNEQFF	TGTGCTAGTGGCCTGACAGAACCATTGAAATACAATGAGCAGTTCTTC
TRBV7-9	-	TRBJ2-7	-	12	CASSFGEYEQYF	TGTGCCAGCAGCTTCGGAGAATACGAGCAGTACTTC
TRBV2	-	TRBJ1-1	-	13	CASSVSGRTEAFF	TGTGCCAGCAGTGTATCGGGGAGGACTGAAGCTTTCTTT
TRBV6-1	-	TRBJ2-2	-	15	CASRAVGEVTGELFF	TGTGCCAGCAGGGCCGTAGGGGAGGTTACCGGGGAGCTGTTTTTT
TRBV5-4	-	TRBJ1-1	-	15	CASRVGVAVNTEAFF	TGTGCCAGCAGGGTTGGGGTGGCGGTGAACACTGAAGCTTTCTTT
TRBV5-1	-	TRBJ1-3	-	14	CASSLQGPGNTIYF	TGCGCCAGCAGCTTGCAGGGTCCTGGAAACACCATATATTTT
TRBV18	-	TRBJ2-1	-	14	CASSPDSSYAEQFF	TGTGCCAGCTCACCGGACTCATCTTACGCGGAGCAGTTCTTC
TRBV27	-	TRBJ1-1	-	14	CASSFGRQSTEAFF	TGTGCCAGCAGTTTTGGAAGACAGAGCACTGAAGCTTTCTTT
TRBV9	-	TRBJ1-1	-	13	CASSVLTNTEAFF	TGTGCCAGCAGCGTTCTTACGAACACTGAAGCTTTCTTT
TRBV4-2	-	TRBJ2-7	TRBD1	15	CASSRRVGQGYEQYF	TGTGCCAGCAGCCGACGGGTAGGACAGGGCTACGAGCAGTACTTC
TRBV5-1	-	TRBJ1-1	-	12	CASSFSNTEAFF	TGCGCCAGCAGCTTCTCGAACACTGAAGCTTTCTTT
TRBV28	-	TRBJ1-2	-	12	CASSSRDYGYTF	TGTGCCAGCAGTTCCCGGGACTATGGCTACACCTTC
TRBV18	once	TRBJ2-3	-	14	CASSPNLGTDTQYF	TGTGCCAGCTCACCAAACTTGGGCACAGATACGCAGTATTTT
TRBV7-2	-	TRBJ2-3	-	16	CASSLGGSTSTDTQYF	TGTGCCAGCAGCTTAGGAGGGTCTACTAGCACAGATACGCAGTATTTT
TRBV28	-	TRBJ1-1	-	13	CASTKWGGSEAFF	TGTGCCAGCACCAAATGGGGGGGGTCTGAAGCTTTCTTT
TRBV5-5	-	TRBJ2-5	-	15	CASSPWGGGGETQYF	TGTGCCAGCAGCCCGTGGGGGGGCGGTGGAGAGACCCAGTACTTC
TRBV2	once	TRBJ2-7	-	14	CASSVGTASYEQYF	TGTGCCAGCAGTGTTGGGACGGCCTCCTACGAGCAGTACTTC
TRBV5-1	-	TRBJ1-3	-	16	CASSLDQSRSGNTIYF	TGCGCCAGCAGCTTGGATCAGAGCCGCTCTGGAAACACCATATATTTT
TRBV28	-	TRBJ1-5	TRBD1	16	CASRTGGARSNQPQHF	TGTGCCAGCCGGACAGGGGGCGCGCGGAGCAATCAGCCCCAGCATTTT
TRBV2	-	TRBJ2-5	-	15	CASSPMGLWRETQYF	TGTGCCAGCAGCCCGATGGGACTGTGGCGGGAGACCCAGTACTTC
TRBV18	once	TRBJ1-3	-	16	CASSPSEGVSGNTIYF	TGTGCCAGCTCACCAAGTGAAGGGGTGTCTGGAAACACCATATATTTT
TRBV18	-	TRBJ2-2	-	14	CASSPPGNTGELFF	TGTGCCAGCTCACCGCCCGGTAACACCGGGGAGCTGTTTTTT
TRBV5-1	many	TRBJ2-7	-	15	CASSLASGGPYEQYF	TGCGCCAGCAGCTTGGCGTCAGGAGGTCCGTACGAGCAGTACTTC
TRBV4-1	-	TRBJ2-5	-	15	CASSWGSPNQETQYF	TGCGCCAGCAGCTGGGGCTCGCCTAACCAAGAGACCCAGTACTTC
TRBV30	-	TRBJ1-5	-	16	CAWRQTGRGTGQPQHF	TGTGCCTGGAGACAAACTGGTCGGGGGACGGGGCAGCCCCAGCATTTT
TRBV7-9	-	TRBJ2-2	-	17	CASSPPSGQANTGELFF	TGTGCCAGCAGCCCTCCCAGCGGGCAGGCGAACACCGGGGAGCTGTTTTTT
TRBV6-1	-	TRBJ1-4	-	13	CASSRDINEKLFF	TGTGCCAGCAGCAGGGACATTAATGAAAAACTGTTTTTT
TRBV7-9	-	TRBJ1-1	-	14	CASSSDRLNTEAFF	TGTGCCAGCAGCTCGGACAGACTAAACACTGAAGCTTTCTTT
TRBV27	few	TRBJ2-7	-	13	CASSLSGPPEQYF	TGTGCCAGCAGTTTATCTGGACCCCCGGAGCAGTACTTC
TRBV6-5	-	TRBJ1-4	-	14	CASSRTPTNEKLFF	TGTGCCAGCAGTAGAACCCCAACTAATGAAAAACTGTTTTTT
TRBV5-4	-	TRBJ2-5	TRBD2	14	CASSSPGGGETQYF	TGTGCCAGCAGCTCACCGGGAGGCGGGGAGACCCAGTACTTC
TRBV7-3	-	TRBJ2-7	TRBD1	15	CASSLSSTGAYEQYF	TGTGCCAGCAGTTTAAGCTCTACAGGGGCCTACGAGCAGTACTTC
TRBV28	-	TRBJ2-5	TRBD2	15	CASSSITSGEETQYF	TGTGCCAGCAGTTCCATAACTAGCGGGGAAGAGACCCAGTACTTC
TRBV15	-	TRBJ2-7	-	15	CATSRVTASSYEQYF	TGTGCCACCAGCAGAGTAACAGCGTCGTCCTACGAGCAGTACTTC
TRBV7-2	-	TRBJ2-7	TRBD1	14	CASNLLGQGYEQYF	TGTGCCAGCAACCTCTTGGGACAGGGCTACGAGCAGTACTTC
TRBV7-3	-	TRBJ1-5	-	13	CASSPVSNQPQHF	TGTGCCAGCAGCCCGGTTAGCAATCAGCCCCAGCATTTT
TRBV6-6	-	TRBJ2-7	-	12	CASSRTFYEQYF	TGTGCCAGCAGCCGCACCTTTTACGAGCAGTACTTC
TRBV28	-	TRBJ2-2	TRBD2	15	CASTRLAGDTGELFF	TGTGCCAGCACGCGTCTAGCGGGAGACACCGGGGAGCTGTTTTTT
TRBV5-4	-	TRBJ2-3	-	16	CASSPPGSTSTDTQYF	TGTGCCAGCAGCCCACCAGGGAGTACTAGCACAGATACGCAGTATTTT
TRBV18	-	TRBJ1-5	-	15	CASSPQGQTNQPQHF	TGTGCCAGCTCCCCCCAGGGGCAGACAAATCAGCCCCAGCATTTT
TRBV2	once	TRBJ2-1	-	15	CASSDERANYNEQFF	TGTGCCAGCAGTGATGAGCGGGCTAACTACAATGAGCAGTTCTTC
TRBV27	once	TRBJ1-1	-	13	CASSWGPNTEAFF	TGTGCCAGCAGTTGGGGGCCCAACACTGAAGCTTTCTTT
TRBV7-9	-	TRBJ2-2	-	17	CASSPRPRGVNTGELFF	TGTGCCAGCAGCCCCCGACCCCGGGGAGTTAACACCGGGGAGCTGTTTTTT
TRBV28	-	TRBJ2-1	-	15	CASSFGGLPYNEQFF	TGTGCCAGCAGTTTCGGGGGACTTCCGTACAATGAGCAGTTCTTC
TRBV28	-	TRBJ2-3	-	15	CASSQPSRGQDTQYF	TGTGCCAGCAGTCAACCCTCCCGGGGGCAGGATACGCAGTATTTT
TRBV28	-	TRBJ1-1	-	13	CASSRTMNTEAFF	TGTGCCAGCAGTCGGACAATGAACACTGAAGCTTTCTTT
TRBV7-2	-	TRBJ1-3	-	15	CASSLVWGPGNTIYF	TGTGCCAGCAGCTTAGTATGGGGTCCTGGAAACACCATATATTTT
TRBV6-6	-	TRBJ2-5	TRBD2	14	CASRRTSGIETQYF	TGTGCCAGCAGAAGGACTAGCGGGATAGAGACCCAGTACTTC
TRBV4-1	-	TRBJ1-5	-	15	CASSQVVYSNQPQHF	TGCGCCAGCAGCCAAGTCGTGTATAGCAATCAGCCCCAGCATTTT
TRBV5-6	-	TRBJ2-7	-	14	CASRTSGGHYEQYF	TGTGCCAGCAGGACCAGTGGGGGGCACTACGAGCAGTACTTC
TRBV10-2	-	TRBJ1-5	-	12	CASSEFFQPQHF	TGCGCCAGCAGTGAGTTTTTTCAGCCCCAGCATTTT
TRBV5-1	-	TRBJ1-1	-	14	CASSISNWNTEAFF	TGCGCCAGCAGCATATCGAACTGGAACACTGAAGCTTTCTTT
TRBV30	-	TRBJ2-2	TRBD2	15	CAWRMSGRSTGELFF	TGTGCCTGGAGAATGAGCGGGAGGTCCACCGGGGAGCTGTTTTTT
TRBV2	-	TRBJ2-3	-	14	CASGASFGTDTQYF	TGTGCCAGCGGAGCTAGCTTCGGCACAGATACGCAGTATTTT
TRBV5-1	-	TRBJ1-1	-	14	CASSLEGGVTEAFF	TGCGCCAGCAGCTTGGAAGGAGGCGTCACTGAAGCTTTCTTT
TRBV7-3	once	TRBJ2-1	TRBD1	15	CASSLTGQGDNEQFF	TGTGCCAGCAGCTTAACTGGACAGGGGGACAATGAGCAGTTCTTC